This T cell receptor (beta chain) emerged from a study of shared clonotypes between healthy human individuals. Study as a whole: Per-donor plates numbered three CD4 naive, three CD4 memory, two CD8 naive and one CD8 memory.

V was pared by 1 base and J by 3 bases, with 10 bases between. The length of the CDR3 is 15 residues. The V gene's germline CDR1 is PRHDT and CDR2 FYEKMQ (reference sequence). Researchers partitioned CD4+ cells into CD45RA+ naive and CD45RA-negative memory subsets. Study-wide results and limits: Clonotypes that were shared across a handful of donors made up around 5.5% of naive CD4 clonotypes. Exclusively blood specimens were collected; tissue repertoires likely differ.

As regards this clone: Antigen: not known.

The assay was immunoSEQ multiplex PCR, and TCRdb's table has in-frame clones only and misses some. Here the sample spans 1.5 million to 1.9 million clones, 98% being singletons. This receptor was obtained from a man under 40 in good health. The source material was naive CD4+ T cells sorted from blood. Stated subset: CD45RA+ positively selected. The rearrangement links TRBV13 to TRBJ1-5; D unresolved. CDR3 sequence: CASSLAPRLNQPQHF. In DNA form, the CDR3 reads TGTGCCAGCAGCTTAGCCCCCAGGCTCAATCAGCCCCAGCATTTT.